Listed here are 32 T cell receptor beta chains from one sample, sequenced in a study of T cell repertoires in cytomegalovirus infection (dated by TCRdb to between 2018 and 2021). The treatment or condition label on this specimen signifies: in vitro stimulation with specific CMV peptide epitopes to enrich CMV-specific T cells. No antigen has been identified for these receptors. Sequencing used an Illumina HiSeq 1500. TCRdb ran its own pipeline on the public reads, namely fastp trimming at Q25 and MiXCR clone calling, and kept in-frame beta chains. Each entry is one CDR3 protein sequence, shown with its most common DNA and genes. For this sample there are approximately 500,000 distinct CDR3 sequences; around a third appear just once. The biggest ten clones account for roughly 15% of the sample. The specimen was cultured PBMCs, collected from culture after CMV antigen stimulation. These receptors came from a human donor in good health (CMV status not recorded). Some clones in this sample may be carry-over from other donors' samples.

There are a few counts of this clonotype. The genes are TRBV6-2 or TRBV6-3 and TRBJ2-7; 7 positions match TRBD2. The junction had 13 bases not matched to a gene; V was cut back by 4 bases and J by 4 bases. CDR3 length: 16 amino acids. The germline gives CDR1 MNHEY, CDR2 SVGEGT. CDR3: CASSSPRRGRTYEQYV. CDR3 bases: TGTGCCAGCAGTTCACCTCGGCGCGGGAGAACGTACGAGCAGTACGTC.

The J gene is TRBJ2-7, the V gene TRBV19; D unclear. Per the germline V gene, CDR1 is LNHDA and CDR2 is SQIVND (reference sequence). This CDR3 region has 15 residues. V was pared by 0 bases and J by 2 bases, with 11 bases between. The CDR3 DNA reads TGTGCCAGTAGTATAGATCGTCCAGACACCTACGAGCAGTACTTC. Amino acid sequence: CASSIDRPDTYEQYF.

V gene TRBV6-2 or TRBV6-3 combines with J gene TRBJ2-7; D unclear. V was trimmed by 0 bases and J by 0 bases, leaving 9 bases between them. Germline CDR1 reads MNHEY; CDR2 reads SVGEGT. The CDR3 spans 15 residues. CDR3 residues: CASSYSDWSSYEQYF. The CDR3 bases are TGTGCCAGCAGTTACTCTGACTGGAGCTCCTACGAGCAGTACTTC.

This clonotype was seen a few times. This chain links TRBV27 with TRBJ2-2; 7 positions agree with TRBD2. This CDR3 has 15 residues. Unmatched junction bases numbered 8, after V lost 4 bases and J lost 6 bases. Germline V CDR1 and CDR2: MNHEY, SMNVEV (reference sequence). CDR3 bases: TGTGCCAGCAGTTCCGGGACTATACGCGCCGGGGAGCTGTTTTTT. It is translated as CASSSGTIRAGELFF.

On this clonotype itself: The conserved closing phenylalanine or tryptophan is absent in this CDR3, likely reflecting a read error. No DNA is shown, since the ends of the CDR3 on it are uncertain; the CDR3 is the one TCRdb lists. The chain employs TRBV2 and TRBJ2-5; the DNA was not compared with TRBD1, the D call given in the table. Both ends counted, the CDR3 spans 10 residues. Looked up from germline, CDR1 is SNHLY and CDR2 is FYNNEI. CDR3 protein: CASSEDRGYV.

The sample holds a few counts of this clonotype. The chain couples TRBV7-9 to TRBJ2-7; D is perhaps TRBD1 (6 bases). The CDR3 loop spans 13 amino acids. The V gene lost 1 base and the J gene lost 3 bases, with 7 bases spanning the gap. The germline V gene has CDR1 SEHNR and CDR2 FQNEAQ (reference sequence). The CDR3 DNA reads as TGTGCCAGCAGCTTAGTGACAGGCTACGAGCAGTACTTC. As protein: CASSLVTGYEQYF.

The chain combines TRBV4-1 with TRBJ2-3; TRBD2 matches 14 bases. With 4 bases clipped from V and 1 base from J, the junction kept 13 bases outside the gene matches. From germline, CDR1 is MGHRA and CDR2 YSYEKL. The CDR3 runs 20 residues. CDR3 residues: CASSLWIGTSGSRGTDTQYF. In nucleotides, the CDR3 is TGCGCCAGCAGCCTCTGGATAGGGACTAGCGGGAGTCGGGGCACAGATACGCAGTATTTT.

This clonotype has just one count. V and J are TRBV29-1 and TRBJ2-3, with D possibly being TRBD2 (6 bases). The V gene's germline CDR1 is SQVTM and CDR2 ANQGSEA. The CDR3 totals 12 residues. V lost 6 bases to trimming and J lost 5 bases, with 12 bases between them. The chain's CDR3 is CSVEGLGDTQYF. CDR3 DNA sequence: TGCAGCGTCGAGGGACTGGGAGATACGCAGTATTTT.

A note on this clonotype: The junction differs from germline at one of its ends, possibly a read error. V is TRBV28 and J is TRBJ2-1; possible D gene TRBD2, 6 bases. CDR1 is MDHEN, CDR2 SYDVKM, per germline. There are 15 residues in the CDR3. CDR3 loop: CASNYYRDSFNEQFF. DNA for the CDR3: TGTGCCAGCAATTACTACCGGGACTCCTTCAATGAGCAGTTCTTC.

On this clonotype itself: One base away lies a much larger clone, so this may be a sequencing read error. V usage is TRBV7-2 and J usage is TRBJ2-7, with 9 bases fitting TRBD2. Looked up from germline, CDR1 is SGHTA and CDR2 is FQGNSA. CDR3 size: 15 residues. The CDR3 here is CASSLAPAGGYEQNF. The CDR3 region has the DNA TGTGCCAGCAGCTTAGCGCCAGCGGGGGGATACGAGCAGAACTTC.

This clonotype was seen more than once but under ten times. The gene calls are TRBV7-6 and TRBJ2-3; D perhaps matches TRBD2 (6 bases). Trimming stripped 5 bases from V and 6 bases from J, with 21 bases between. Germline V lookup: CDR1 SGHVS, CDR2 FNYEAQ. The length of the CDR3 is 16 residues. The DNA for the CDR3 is TGTGCCAGCAGCCCGGCTGGGAGGACCCCAGGGGATACGCAGTATTTT. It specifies CASSPAGRTPGDTQYF. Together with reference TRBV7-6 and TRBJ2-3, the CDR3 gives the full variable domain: GAGVSQSPRYKVTKRGQDVALRCDPISGHVSLYWYRQALGQGPEFLTYFNYEAQQDKSGLPNDRFSAERPEGSISTLTIQRTEQRDSAMYRCASSPAGRTPGDTQYFGPGTRLTVL.

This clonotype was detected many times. CDR3 coding DNA: TGCAGTGCTAGAGGGGGACTAGCGGGAGCCGAGCAGTACTTC. Translated: CSARGGLAGAEQYF. J is TRBJ2-7 and V is TRBV20-1; TRBD2 agrees at 14 bases. The V and J ends lost 1 base and 6 bases, in that order; junction bases with no gene match: 2. The CDR3 totals 14 residues. Germline loops: CDR1 DFQATT, CDR2 SNEGSKA (reference sequence).

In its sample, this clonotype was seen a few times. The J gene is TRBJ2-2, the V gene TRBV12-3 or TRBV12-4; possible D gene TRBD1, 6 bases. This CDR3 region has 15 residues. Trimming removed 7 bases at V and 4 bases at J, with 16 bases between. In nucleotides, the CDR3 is TGTGCCAGCAAAGAACAGGGTTTGACCACCGGGGAGCTGTTTTTT. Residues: CASKEQGLTTGELFF.

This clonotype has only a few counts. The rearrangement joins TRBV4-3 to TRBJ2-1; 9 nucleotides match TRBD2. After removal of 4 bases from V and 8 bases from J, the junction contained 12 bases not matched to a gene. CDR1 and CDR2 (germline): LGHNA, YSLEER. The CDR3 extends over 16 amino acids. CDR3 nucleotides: TGCGCCAGCAGCCGCGAATCTAGCGGGACTTCCCATGAGCAGTTCTTC. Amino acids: CASSRESSGTSHEQFF.

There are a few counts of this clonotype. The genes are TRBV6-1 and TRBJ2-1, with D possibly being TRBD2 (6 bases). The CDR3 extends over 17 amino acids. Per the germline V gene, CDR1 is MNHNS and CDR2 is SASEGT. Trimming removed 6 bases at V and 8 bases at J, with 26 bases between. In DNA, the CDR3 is TGTGCCAGCAGCGTAATTGGCCGGGGCCGACTAGGGGATGAGCAGTTCTTC. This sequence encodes CASSVIGRGRLGDEQFF.

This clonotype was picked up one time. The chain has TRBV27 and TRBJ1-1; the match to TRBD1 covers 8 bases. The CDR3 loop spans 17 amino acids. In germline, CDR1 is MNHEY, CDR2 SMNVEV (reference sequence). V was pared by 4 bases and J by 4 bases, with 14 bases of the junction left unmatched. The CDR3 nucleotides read TGTGCCAGCAGTTATTCCAGGGGGCGTGGTGGCCGCACTGAAGCTTTCTTT. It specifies CASSYSRGRGGRTEAFF.

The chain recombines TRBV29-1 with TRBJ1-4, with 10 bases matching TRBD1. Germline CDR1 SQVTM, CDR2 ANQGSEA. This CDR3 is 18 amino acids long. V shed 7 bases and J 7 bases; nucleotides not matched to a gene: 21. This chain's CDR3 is CSAASEGTGASRGEKLFF. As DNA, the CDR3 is TGCAGCGCCGCCTCAGAAGGGACAGGGGCGTCGCGGGGTGAAAAACTGTTTTTT.

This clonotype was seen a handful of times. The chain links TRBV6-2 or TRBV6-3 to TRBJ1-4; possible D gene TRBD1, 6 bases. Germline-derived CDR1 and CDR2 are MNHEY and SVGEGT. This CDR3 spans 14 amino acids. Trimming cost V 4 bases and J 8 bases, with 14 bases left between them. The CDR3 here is CASSSQGFGEKLFF. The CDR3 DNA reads TGTGCCAGCAGTTCGCAGGGGTTTGGCGAAAAACTGTTTTTT.

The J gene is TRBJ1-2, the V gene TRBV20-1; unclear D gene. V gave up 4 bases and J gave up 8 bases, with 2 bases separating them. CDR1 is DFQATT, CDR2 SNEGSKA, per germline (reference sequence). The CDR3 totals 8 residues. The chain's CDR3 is CSANGYTF. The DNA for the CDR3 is TGCAGTGCTAACGGCTACACCTTC.

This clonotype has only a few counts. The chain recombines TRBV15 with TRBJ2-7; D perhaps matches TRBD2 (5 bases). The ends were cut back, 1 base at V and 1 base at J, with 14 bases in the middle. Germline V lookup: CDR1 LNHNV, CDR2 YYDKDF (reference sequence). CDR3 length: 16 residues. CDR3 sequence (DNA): TGTGCCACCAGCAGAGGAGGGCCCCTTGGGTCCTACGAGCAGTACGTC. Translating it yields CATSRGGPLGSYEQYV.

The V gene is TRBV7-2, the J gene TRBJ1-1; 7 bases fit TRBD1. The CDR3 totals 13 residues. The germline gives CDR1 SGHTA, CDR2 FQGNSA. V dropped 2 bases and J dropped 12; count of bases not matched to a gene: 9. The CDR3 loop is CASSLRDGRGTFF. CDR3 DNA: TGTGCCAGCAGCTTACGGGATGGCAGGGGGACTTTCTTT.

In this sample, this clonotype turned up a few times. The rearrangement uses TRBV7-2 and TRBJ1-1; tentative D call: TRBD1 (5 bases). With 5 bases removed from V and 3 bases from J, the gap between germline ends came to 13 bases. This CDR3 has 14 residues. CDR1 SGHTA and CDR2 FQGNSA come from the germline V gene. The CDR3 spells CASSPLGGDTEAFF. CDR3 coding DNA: TGTGCCAGCAGCCCCCTCGGGGGGGACACTGAAGCTTTCTTT. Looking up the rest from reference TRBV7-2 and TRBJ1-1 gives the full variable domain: GAGVSQSPSNKVTEKGKDVELRCDPISGHTALYWYRQSLGQGLEFLIYFQGNSAPDKSGLPSDRFSAERTGGSVSTLTIQRTQQEDSAVYLCASSPLGGDTEAFFGQGTRLTVV.

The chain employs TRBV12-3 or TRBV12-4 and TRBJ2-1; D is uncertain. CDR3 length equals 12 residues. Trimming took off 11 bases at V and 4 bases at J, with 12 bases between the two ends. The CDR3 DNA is TGTGCCTTAGGGCACACATACAATGAGCAGTTCTTC. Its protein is CALGHTYNEQFF.

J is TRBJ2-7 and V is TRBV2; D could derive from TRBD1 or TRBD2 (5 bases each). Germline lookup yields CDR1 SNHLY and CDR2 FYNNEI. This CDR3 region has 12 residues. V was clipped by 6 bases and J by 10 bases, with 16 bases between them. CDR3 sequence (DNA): TGTGCCAGCAGAGGGGTTAGTGGGAGCCAGTACTTC. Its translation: CASRGVSGSQYF.

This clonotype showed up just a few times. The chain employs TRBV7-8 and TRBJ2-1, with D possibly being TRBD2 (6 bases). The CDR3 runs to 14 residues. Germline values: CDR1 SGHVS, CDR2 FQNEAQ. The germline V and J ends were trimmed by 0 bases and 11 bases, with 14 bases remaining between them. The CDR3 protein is CASSLAWDGGKQFF. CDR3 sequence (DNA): TGTGCCAGCAGCTTAGCGTGGGACGGGGGAAAGCAGTTCTTC.

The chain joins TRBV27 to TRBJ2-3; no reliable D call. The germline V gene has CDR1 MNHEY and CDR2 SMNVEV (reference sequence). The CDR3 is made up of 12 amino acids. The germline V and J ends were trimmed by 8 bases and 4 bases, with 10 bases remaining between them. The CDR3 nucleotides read TGTGCCAGCGCCCGGAGCGCAGATACGCAGTATTTT. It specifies CASARSADTQYF.

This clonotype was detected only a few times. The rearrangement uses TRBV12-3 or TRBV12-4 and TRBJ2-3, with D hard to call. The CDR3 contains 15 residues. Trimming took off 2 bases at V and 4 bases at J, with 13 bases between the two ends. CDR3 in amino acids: CASSLSELLADTQYF. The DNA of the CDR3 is TGTGCCAGCAGTTTATCAGAACTTCTGGCAGATACGCAGTATTTT.

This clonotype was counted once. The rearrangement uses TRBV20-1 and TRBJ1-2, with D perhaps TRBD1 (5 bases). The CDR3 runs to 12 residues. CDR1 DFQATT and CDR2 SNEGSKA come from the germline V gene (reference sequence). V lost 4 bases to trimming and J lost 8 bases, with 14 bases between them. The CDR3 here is CSATLRGYGYTF. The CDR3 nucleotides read TGCAGTGCTACTCTTAGGGGATACGGCTACACCTTC.

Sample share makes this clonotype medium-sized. CDR3 protein: CASSLRAGTDTEAFF. The CDR3 DNA reads as TGTGCCAGCAGCTTAAGGGCCGGGACCGACACTGAAGCTTTCTTT. The chain carries TRBV7-2 and TRBJ1-1, with a tentative D call TRBD1 (5 bases). CDR1 SGHTA and CDR2 FQGNSA come from the germline V gene. The CDR3 consists of 15 residues. The V and J ends lost 2 bases and 3 bases respectively, with 13 bases between them.

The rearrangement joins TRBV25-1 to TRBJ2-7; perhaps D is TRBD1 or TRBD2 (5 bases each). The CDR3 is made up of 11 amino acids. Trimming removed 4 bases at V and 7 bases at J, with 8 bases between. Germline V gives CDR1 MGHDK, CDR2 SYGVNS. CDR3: CASSVEGEQYF. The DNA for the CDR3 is TGTGCCAGCAGTGTCGAGGGGGAGCAGTACTTC.

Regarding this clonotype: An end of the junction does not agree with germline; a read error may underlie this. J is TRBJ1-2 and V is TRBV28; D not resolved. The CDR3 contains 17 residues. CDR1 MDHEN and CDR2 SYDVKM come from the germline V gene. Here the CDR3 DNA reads TGTGCCAGCAGTTTCATTGGGCAGGACCGAGCTAACTATGGCTACAACTTC. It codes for CASSFIGQDRANYGYNF.

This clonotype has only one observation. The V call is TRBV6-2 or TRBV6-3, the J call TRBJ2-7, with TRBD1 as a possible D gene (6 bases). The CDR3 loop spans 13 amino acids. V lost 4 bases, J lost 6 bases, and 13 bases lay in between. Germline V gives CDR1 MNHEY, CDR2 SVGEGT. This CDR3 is CASSSIGGTEQYF. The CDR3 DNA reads TGTGCCAGCAGTTCGATAGGGGGAACCGAGCAGTACTTC.